Shown below are 22 T cell receptor beta chains from a single sample sequenced in a study of glioma-infiltrating T cells after dendritic cell vaccination. Profiling relied on immunoSEQ multiplex PCR, and the TCRdb table lists in-frame clones only, not all of them. Here the sample spans 95,000 to 110,000 clones, approximately 80% being singletons. The source was blood, collected before dendritic cell vaccination. Receptors originate from a human donor with glioblastoma.

The chain carries TRBV6-1 and TRBJ1-5; D is unresolved. CDR1 MNHNS and CDR2 SASEGT come from the germline V gene. The V gene lost 6 bases and the J gene lost 0 bases, with 12 bases spanning the gap. The CDR3 loop spans 15 amino acids. The CDR3 region has the DNA TGTGCCAGCAGGATATCGGGAGATAGCAATCAGCCCCAGCATTTT. Its translation: CASRISGDSNQPQHF.

This sequence joins TRBV5-1 and TRBJ1-1; tentatively, D is TRBD1 (5 bases). The length of the CDR3 is 15 residues. V gave up 3 bases and J gave up 2 bases, with 14 bases separating them. Germline V gene sequence: CDR1 SGHRS, CDR2 YFSETQ. CDR3 residues: CASSSETVKNTEAFF. The CDR3 DNA reads as TGCGCCAGCAGCTCAGAGACAGTGAAAAACACTGAAGCTTTCTTT.

The rearrangement joins TRBV9 to TRBJ2-1, with 10 positions matching TRBD2. J gave up 7 bases and V 0 bases, and 7 bases lay outside the gene matches. The CDR3 is 16 residues long. The germline CDR1 and CDR2 sequences are SGDLS and YYNGEE. The CDR3 protein is CASSVVSGGAGNEQFF. CDR3 in DNA: TGTGCCAGCAGCGTAGTAAGCGGGGGGGCAGGAAATGAGCAGTTCTTC.

The genes are TRBV9 and TRBJ1-6; 8 nucleotides match TRBD1. Germline V gives CDR1 SGDLS, CDR2 YYNGEE. V lost 4 bases and J lost 9; bases outside the gene matches: 12. The CDR3 has 16 residues. CDR3 sequence reads: CASSPRQGRLGSPLHF. The CDR3 DNA reads as TGTGCCAGCAGCCCCCGACAGGGGCGCTTAGGTTCACCCCTCCACTTT.

This sequence joins TRBV11-3 and TRBJ2-7, with TRBD1 matching over 7 bases. Germline V gives CDR1 SGHNT, CDR2 YENEEA. J gave up 4 bases and V 5 bases, and 8 bases lay outside the gene matches. CDR3 length: 14 residues. This chain's CDR3 is CASSTRQGGYEQYF. The CDR3 nucleotides are TGTGCCAGCAGCACCCGACAGGGTGGATACGAGCAGTACTTC. The variable domain in full, with the rest retrieved from reference TRBV11-3 and TRBJ2-7, is EAGVVQSPRYKIIEKKQPVAFWCNPISGHNTLYWYLQNLGQGPELLIRYENEEAVDDSQLPKDRFSAERLKGVDSTLKIQPAELGDSAVYLCASSTRQGGYEQYFGPGTRLTVT.

The chain carries TRBV29-1 and TRBJ1-2, with D unresolved. The CDR3 has 16 residues. Germline lookup yields CDR1 SQVTM and CDR2 ANQGSEA. With 0 bases removed from V and 2 bases from J, the gap between germline ends came to 16 bases. CDR3 amino acids: CSVEEFSGGPNYGYTF. The CDR3 bases are TGCAGCGTTGAAGAATTTAGCGGCGGACCAAACTATGGCTACACCTTC.

In DNA form, the CDR3 reads TGTGCCAGTGGAACCGGGAGGGCCTATAATGAAAAACTGTTTTTT. It encodes CASGTGRAYNEKLFF. The chain has TRBV19 and TRBJ1-4, with D uncertain. The CDR3 runs to 15 residues. V was shortened by 8 bases and J by 4 bases, with 17 bases between the two germline ends. Germline CDR1 LNHDA, CDR2 SQIVND (reference sequence). Together with reference TRBV19 and TRBJ1-4, the CDR3 gives the full variable domain: DGGITQSPKYLFRKEGQNVTLSCEQNLNHDAMYWYRQDPGQGLRLIYYSQIVNDFQKGDIAEGYSVSREKKESFPLTVTSAQKNPTAFYLCASGTGRAYNEKLFFGSGTQLSVL.

The genes are TRBV10-1 and TRBJ2-2; 8 positions match TRBD2. The CDR3 consists of 17 residues. In germline, CDR1 is WNHNN, CDR2 SYGVQD (reference sequence). The V and J ends lost 0 bases and 5 bases, in that order; junction bases with no gene match: 8. For the CDR3, the DNA is TGCGCCAGCAGTGAGTCCGGGGGGGCTTGGGAGACCGGGGAGCTGTTTTTT. Its translation is CASSESGGAWETGELFF.

V gene TRBV10-3 combines with J gene TRBJ1-2; D gene uncertain. The CDR3 runs to 16 residues. Germline V gives CDR1 ENHRY, CDR2 SYGVKD. Trimming removed 0 bases from V and 4 bases from J, with 15 bases in between. CDR3 amino acids: CAISESDWSGSYGYTF. The CDR3 coding sequence is TGTGCCATCAGTGAGTCCGATTGGTCCGGGAGCTATGGCTACACCTTC.

The rearrangement joins TRBV4-3 to TRBJ1-2; D is unresolved. The CDR3 contains 16 residues. Per germline, CDR1 LGHNA and CDR2 YSLEER. V was trimmed by 0 bases and J by 6 bases, leaving 17 bases between them. The CDR3 nucleotides are TGCGCCAGCAGCCAAGATCAGTGGCTCACCTCGAATGGCTACACCTTC. It is translated as CASSQDQWLTSNGYTF.

CDR3 in DNA: TGTGCCAGCAGCTTAGCGGGGGCCTCTCTAACTGGTTATGGCTACACCTTC. This encodes CASSLAGASLTGYGYTF. This chain joins TRBV7-9 and TRBJ1-2, with a tentative D call TRBD1 (6 bases). Germline CDR1 reads SEHNR; CDR2 reads FQNEAQ (reference sequence). V was cut by 0 bases and J by 5 bases, with 19 bases left in between. The length of the CDR3 is 17 residues. Together with reference TRBV7-9 and TRBJ1-2, the CDR3 gives the full variable domain: DTGVSQNPRHKITKRGQNVTFRCDPISEHNRLYWYRQTLGQGPEFLTYFQNEAQLEKSRLLSDRFSAERPKGSFSTLEIQRTEQGDSAMYLCASSLAGASLTGYGYTFGSGTRLTVV.

The chain recombines TRBV4-1 with TRBJ2-7, with 9 nucleotides matching TRBD1. The CDR3 has 15 amino acids. With 1 base clipped from V and 2 bases from J, the junction kept 3 bases outside the gene matches. Germline lookup yields CDR1 MGHRA and CDR2 YSYEKL. CDR3 nucleotides: TGCGCCAGCAGCCAAGGATGGGACAGGGCCTACGAGCAGTACTTC. Encoded protein: CASSQGWDRAYEQYF.

This chain connects TRBV4-3 to TRBJ2-1; D gene unclear. The CDR3 consists of 14 residues. From germline, CDR1 is LGHNA and CDR2 YSLEER. The V and J ends lost 0 bases and 4 bases respectively, with 7 bases between them. CDR3 residues: CASSQDTVYNEQFF. CDR3 nucleotides: TGCGCCAGCAGCCAAGATACAGTATACAATGAGCAGTTCTTC.

This clone was detected once. The chain couples TRBV7-2 to TRBJ2-7; TRBD2 aligns across 8 bases. In germline, CDR1 is SGHTA, CDR2 FQGNSA. J gave up 6 bases and V 6 bases, and 10 bases lay outside the gene matches. This CDR3 spans 14 amino acids. CDR3 sequence reads: CASSTTSGTGEQYF. The CDR3 nucleotides read TGTGCCAGCAGTACAACTAGCGGTACGGGCGAGCAGTACTTC.

V gene TRBV18 combines with J gene TRBJ1-2; unclear D gene. V lost 6 bases and J lost 0, with 20 bases in between. This CDR3 spans 17 amino acids. Per germline, CDR1 KGHSH and CDR2 LQKENI. CDR3 sequence: CASSQSGGDRANYGYTF. For the CDR3, the DNA is TGTGCCAGCTCCCAGTCCGGCGGGGATAGAGCTAACTATGGCTACACCTTC.

In its sample, this clone was seen once. The chain has TRBV4-1 and TRBJ1-1; D possibly corresponds to TRBD1 (5 bases). This CDR3 spans 15 amino acids. Trimming removed 4 bases at V and 7 bases at J, with 19 bases between. Germline-derived CDR1 and CDR2 are MGHRA and YSYEKL. The CDR3 region is CASSLFDRIGDEAFF. The DNA for the CDR3 is TGCGCCAGCAGCCTCTTCGATCGAATAGGGGATGAAGCTTTCTTT.

This chain connects TRBV7-9 to TRBJ1-2; D is unresolved. CDR1 is SEHNR and CDR2 is FQNEAQ in the germline V gene (reference sequence). The CDR3 runs to 15 residues. V was shortened by 5 bases and J by 2 bases, with 15 bases between the two germline ends. The CDR3, as DNA: TGTGCCAGCAGCCCGAGGAGTTCAGTCAACTATGGCTACACCTTC. It codes for CASSPRSSVNYGYTF.

This clone was found once. This chain links TRBV2 with TRBJ2-2; TRBD1 aligns across 9 bases. The CDR3 runs 17 residues. After removal of 6 bases from V and 4 bases from J, the junction contained 12 bases not matched to a gene. Germline assignment: CDR1 SNHLY and CDR2 FYNNEI. The CDR3, as DNA: TGTGCCAGCAGGAAAACAGGGGGCGGAGGTGGCACCGGGGAGCTGTTTTTT. Its protein product is CASRKTGGGGGTGELFF.

The chain couples TRBV15 to TRBJ2-1; 14 bases fit TRBD2. This CDR3 is built from 17 residues. The germline V gene encodes CDR1 LNHNV and CDR2 YYDKDF (reference sequence). V was clipped by 5 bases and J by 10 bases; unmatched bases: 13. The CDR3 protein is CATSPKYRTSGGWEQFF. The DNA for the CDR3 is TGTGCCACCAGCCCTAAATACCGGACTAGCGGGGGGTGGGAGCAGTTCTTC.

The chain employs TRBV6-5 and TRBJ2-1; 7 nucleotides match TRBD1. Trimming removed 5 bases from V and 7 bases from J; junction bases left unmatched: 8. The germline CDR1 and CDR2 sequences are MNHEY and SVGAGI. This CDR3 contains 14 residues. Written as DNA, the CDR3 is TGTGCCAGCAGTACCGACAGGGTAGGAAATGAGCAGTTCTTC. This sequence encodes CASSTDRVGNEQFF.

V gene TRBV5-6 combines with J gene TRBJ2-5; maybe TRBD2 (5 bases). CDR1 SGHDT and CDR2 YYEEEE come from the germline V gene. The CDR3 contains 13 residues. V was trimmed by 7 bases and J by 5 bases, leaving 15 bases between them. The CDR3 reads CASAPAGAETQYF. The CDR3 region has the DNA TGTGCCAGCGCCCCGGCGGGTGCCGAGACCCAGTACTTC.

The chain joins TRBV23-1 to TRBJ2-7, with D unclear. TRBV23-1 is an ORF, with its function uncertain. There are 14 residues in the CDR3. Trimming removed 1 base at V and 0 bases at J, with 7 bases between. The CDR3: CASSQYQASYEQYF. The CDR3, as DNA: TGCGCCAGCAGTCAATACCAGGCCTCCTACGAGCAGTACTTC.